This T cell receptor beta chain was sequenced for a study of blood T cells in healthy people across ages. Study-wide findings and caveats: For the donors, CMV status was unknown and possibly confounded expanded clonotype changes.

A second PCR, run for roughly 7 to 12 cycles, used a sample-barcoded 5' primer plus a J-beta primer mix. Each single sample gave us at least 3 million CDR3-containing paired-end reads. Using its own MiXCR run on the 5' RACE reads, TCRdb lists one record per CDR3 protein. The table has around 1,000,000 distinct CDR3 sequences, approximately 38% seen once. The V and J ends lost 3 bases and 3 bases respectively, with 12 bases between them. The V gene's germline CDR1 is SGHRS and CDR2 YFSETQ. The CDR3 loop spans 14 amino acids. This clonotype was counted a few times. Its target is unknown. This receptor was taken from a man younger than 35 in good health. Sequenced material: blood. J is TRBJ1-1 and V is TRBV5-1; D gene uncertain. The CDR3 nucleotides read TGCGCCAGCAGCTGGGGAACACAATACACTGAAGCTTTCTTT. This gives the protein CASSWGTQYTEAFF.